This T cell receptor (beta chain) is from a study of CD8 T cells in Susac syndrome. Random hexamers were used to reverse transcribe an amount of about 0.5 to 1 ug RNA. TCRdb re-analysed the immunoSEQ multiplex PCR reads in MiXCR, keeping a single row per CDR3 protein. This table holds around 180,000 distinct CDR3 sequences, roughly 94% found once. Negative isolation was used for CD8+ and CD4+ T cells, and FACS enrichment was applied to TEMRA cells. The receptor was derived from a human donor with Susac syndrome. Sequencing was done on a sample of CD4+ T cells from PBMCs.

CDR3 sequence: CASSVAGGTYNEQFF. CDR3 nucleotide sequence: TGTGCCAGCAGTGTCGCGGGGGGAACCTACAATGAGCAGTTCTTC. V and J are TRBV25-1 and TRBJ2-1; 8 bases agree with TRBD2. Germline trimming cut 4 bases from V and 2 bases from J; bases unmatched to any gene: 4. Per the germline V gene, CDR1 is MGHDK and CDR2 is SYGVNS. CDR3 length: 15 amino acids.